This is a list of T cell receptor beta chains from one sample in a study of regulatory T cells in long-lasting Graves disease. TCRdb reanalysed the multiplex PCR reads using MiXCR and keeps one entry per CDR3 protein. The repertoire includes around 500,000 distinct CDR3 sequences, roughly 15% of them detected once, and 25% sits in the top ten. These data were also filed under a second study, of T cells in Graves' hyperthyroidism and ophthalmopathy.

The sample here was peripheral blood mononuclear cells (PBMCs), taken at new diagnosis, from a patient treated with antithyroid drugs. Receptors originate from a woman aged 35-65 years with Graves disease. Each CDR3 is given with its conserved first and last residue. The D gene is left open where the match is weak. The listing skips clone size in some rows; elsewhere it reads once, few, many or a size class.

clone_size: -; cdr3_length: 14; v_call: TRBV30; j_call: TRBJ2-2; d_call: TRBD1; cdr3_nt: TGTGCCTGGGGGGGACAGACGAGGACCGGGGAGCTGTTTTTT; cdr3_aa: CAWGGQTRTGELFF
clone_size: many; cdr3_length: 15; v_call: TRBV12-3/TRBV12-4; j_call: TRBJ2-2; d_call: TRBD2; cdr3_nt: TGTGCCACGCGACCCGACGGGGGGATCACCGGGGAGCTGTTTTTT; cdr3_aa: CATRPDGGITGELFF
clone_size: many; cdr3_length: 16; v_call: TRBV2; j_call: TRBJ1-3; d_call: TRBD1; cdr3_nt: TGTGCCAGCAGTCCACGACAGACAGGGGTCGGAAACACCATATATTTT; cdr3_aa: CASSPRQTGVGNTIYF
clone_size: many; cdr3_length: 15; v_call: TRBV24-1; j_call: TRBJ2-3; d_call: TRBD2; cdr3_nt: TGTGCCACCAGTTGGAGCGGGATGGGCACAGATACGCAGTATTTT; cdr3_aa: CATSWSGMGTDTQYF
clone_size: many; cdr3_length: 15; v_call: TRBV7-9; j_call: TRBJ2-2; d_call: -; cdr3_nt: TGTGCCAGCAGCCCCCGACAGGCGAACACCGGGGAGCTGTTTTTT; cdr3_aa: CASSPRQANTGELFF
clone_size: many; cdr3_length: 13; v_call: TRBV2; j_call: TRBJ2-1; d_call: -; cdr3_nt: TGTGCCAGCTCTAGCGTCTCCTACAATGAGCAGTTCTTC; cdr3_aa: CASSSVSYNEQFF
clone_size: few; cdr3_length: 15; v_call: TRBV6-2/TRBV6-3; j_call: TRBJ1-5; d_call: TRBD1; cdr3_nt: TGTGCCAGCTCTGGCTACAGGGGGAGCAATCAGCCCCAGCATTTT; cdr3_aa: CASSGYRGSNQPQHF
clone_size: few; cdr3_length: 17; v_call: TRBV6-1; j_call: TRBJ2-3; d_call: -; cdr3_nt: TGTGCCAGCAGTCCCTTCGGGCAGGTTCTAAACCCAGATACGCAGTATTTT; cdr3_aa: CASSPFGQVLNPDTQYF
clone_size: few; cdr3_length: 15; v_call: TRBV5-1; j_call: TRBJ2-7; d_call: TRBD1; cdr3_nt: TGCGCCAGCAGCACCGGGGACAGCCTAGCCAACGAGCAGTACTTC; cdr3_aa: CASSTGDSLANEQYF
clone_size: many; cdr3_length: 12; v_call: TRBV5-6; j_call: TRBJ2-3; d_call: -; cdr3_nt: TGTGCCAGCAGCTTGTCGATAGATACGCAGTATTTT; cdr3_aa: CASSLSIDTQYF
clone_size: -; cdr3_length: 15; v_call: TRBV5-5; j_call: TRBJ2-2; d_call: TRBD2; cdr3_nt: TGTGCCAGCAGCATAGCGGGAGTAAACACCGGGGAGCTGTTTTTT; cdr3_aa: CASSIAGVNTGELFF
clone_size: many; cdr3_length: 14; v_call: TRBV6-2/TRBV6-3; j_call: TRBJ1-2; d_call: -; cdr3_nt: TGTGCCAGCAGTGAAACAGGGTTCTCCTATGGCTACACCTTC; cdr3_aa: CASSETGFSYGYTF
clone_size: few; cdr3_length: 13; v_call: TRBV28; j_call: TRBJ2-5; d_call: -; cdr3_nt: TGTGCCATCGCATCTGGGGTTCAAGAGACCCAGTACTTC; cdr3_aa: CAIASGVQETQYF
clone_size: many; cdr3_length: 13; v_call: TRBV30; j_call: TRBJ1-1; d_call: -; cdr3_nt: TGTGCCGGTCGTGCAGAACTCCACACTGAAGCTTTCTTT; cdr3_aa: CAGRAELHTEAFF
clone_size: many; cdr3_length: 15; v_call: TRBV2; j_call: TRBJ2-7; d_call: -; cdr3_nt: TGTGCCAGCAGGGCGACAGTCCATAGCTCCTACGAGCAGTACTTC; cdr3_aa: CASRATVHSSYEQYF
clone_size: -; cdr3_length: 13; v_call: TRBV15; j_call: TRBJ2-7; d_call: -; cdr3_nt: TGTGCCACCAGCAGAGAGATGGGCTCCGAGCAGTACTTC; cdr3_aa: CATSREMGSEQYF
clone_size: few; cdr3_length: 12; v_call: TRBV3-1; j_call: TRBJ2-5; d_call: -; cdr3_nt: TGTGCCAGCACGGACAGTTCTAGAACCCAGTACTTC; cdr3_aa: CASTDSSRTQYF
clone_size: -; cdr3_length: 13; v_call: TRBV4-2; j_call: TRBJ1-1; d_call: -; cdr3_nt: TGTGCCAGCGGGTACGGGGAGAACACTGAAGCTTTCTTT; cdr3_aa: CASGYGENTEAFF
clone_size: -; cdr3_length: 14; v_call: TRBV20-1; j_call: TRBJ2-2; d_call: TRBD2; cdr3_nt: TGCAGTGCTAGAGATCGGGGGGGCACCGGGGAGCTGTTTTTT; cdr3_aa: CSARDRGGTGELFF
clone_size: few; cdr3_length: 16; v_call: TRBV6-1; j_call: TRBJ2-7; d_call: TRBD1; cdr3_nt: TGTGCCAGCAGAACGACAGGGGGCAGGAGCTCCTACGAGCAGTACTTC; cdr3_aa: CASRTTGGRSSYEQYF
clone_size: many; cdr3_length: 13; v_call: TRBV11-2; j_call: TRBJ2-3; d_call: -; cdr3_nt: TGTGCCAGCAGCTTAGGCTTCCAGGACACGCAGTATTTT; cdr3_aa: CASSLGFQDTQYF
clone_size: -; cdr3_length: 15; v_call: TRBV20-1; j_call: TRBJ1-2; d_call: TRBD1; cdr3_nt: TGCAGTGCTAGATTTGTGGACAGGGGTGTTGACGGCTACACCTTC; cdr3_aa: CSARFVDRGVDGYTF
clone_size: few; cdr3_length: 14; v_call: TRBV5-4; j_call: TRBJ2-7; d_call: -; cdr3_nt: TGTGCCAGCAGCTTAGGGCCTCGGGAATACGAGCAGTACTTC; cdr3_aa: CASSLGPREYEQYF
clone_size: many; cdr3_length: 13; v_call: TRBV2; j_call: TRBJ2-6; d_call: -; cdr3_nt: TGTGCCAGCAGTGAAAACACGGCCAACGTCCTGACTTTC; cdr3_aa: CASSENTANVLTF
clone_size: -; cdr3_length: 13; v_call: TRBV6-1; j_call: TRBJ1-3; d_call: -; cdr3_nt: TGTGCCAGCCGAGGGATGTCTGGAAACACCATATATTTT; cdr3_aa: CASRGMSGNTIYF
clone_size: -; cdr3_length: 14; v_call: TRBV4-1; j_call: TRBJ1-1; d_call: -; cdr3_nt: TGCGCCAGCAGCCAAGAAGTCGGTGGGGCTGAAGCTTTCTTT; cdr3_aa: CASSQEVGGAEAFF
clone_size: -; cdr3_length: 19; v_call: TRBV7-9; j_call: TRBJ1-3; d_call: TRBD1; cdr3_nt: TGTGCCAGCAGCTTCAGTTCCTTCGGGACAGCTAACTCTGGAAACACCATATATTTT; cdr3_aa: CASSFSSFGTANSGNTIYF
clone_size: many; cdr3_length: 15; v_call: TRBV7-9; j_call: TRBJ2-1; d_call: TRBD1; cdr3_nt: TGTGCCAGCAGCTCGGGACAGGTGGGACACAATGAGCAGTTCTTC; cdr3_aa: CASSSGQVGHNEQFF
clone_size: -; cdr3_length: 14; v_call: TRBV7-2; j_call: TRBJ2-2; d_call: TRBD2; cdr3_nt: TGTGCCAGCAGCTCAAGCGGGGGCTCCGGGGAGCTGTTTTTT; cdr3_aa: CASSSSGGSGELFF
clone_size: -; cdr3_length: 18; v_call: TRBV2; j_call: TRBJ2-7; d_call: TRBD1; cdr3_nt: TGTGCCAGCAGAGAACTTCCGGGACAGGAAATTTCTTCCTACGAGCAGTACTTC; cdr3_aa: CASRELPGQEISSYEQYF
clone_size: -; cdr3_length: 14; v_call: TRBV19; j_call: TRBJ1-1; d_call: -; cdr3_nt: TGTGCCAGTAGTTCAAGAGATCTGACCCCTGAAGCTTTCTTT; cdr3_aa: CASSSRDLTPEAFF
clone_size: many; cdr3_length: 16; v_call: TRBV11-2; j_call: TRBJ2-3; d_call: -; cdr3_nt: TGTGCCAGCAGCTCCGCCGGACGGGCTATTCCGGATACGCAGTATTTT; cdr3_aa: CASSSAGRAIPDTQYF
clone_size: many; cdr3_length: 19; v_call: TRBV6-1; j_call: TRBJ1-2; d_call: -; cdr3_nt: TGTGCCAGCAGTCTTACCCCTCCCCGGGACGGAGGTCTATACTATGGCTACACCTTC; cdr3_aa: CASSLTPPRDGGLYYGYTF
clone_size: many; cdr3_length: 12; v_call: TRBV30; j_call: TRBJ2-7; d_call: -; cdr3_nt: TGTGCCTATGCTAGGGTTGGGTCCGAGCAGTACTTC; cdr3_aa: CAYARVGSEQYF
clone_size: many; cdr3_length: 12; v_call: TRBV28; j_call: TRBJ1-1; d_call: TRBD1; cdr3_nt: TGTGCCAGCAGCCTATGGACAGGGCAAGCTTTCTTT; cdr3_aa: CASSLWTGQAFF
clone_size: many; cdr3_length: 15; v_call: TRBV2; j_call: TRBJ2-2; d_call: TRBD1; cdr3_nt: TGTGCCAGCAGTGCGGACAGGGGGAACACCGGGGAGCTGTTTTTT; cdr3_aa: CASSADRGNTGELFF
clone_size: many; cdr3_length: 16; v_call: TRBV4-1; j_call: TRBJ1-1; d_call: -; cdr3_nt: TGCGCCAGCAGCCAAGAGTCAGGACAGTTGAACACTGAAGCTTTCTTT; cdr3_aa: CASSQESGQLNTEAFF
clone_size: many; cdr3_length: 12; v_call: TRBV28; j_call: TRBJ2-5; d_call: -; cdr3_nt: TGTGCCAGCACGGGTTACCAAGAGACCCAGTACTTC; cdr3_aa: CASTGYQETQYF
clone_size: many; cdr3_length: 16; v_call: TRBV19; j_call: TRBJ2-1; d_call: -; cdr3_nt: TGTGCCAGTAGCCCTTTGGCCCTTCGACAGAACAATGAGCAGTTCTTC; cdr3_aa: CASSPLALRQNNEQFF